This record covers a single TCR beta chain. Its antigen is unknown. Researchers generated cDNA in eight separate reactions per sample. TCRdb re-called the 5' RACE reads and catalogs CDR3 proteins one per entry, DNA excluded. Its clone listing holds approximately 150,000 distinct CDR3 sequences. This specimen belongs to a study of monozygotic twins with inflammatory bowel disease. Total RNA from whole blood was isolated with no T cell sorting. Notes on the study in general: Diversity of TCRbeta measured by inverse Simpson was lower in IBD patients than in healthy co-twins. Between concordant and discordant twins, repertoire similarity failed to differ, a result that limited power may explain.

Germline lookup yields CDR1 SQVTM and CDR2 ANQGSEA. The CDR3 covers 15 residues. Sequenced material: blood. This sequence joins TRBV29-1 and TRBJ2-2; the TCRdb D gene call, TRBD1, has no DNA to confirm it. The clonotype comes from a human donor with ulcerative colitis or Crohn's disease, or a healthy co-twin of an affected twin (not recorded which). The CDR3 reads CSVSRDRGYTGELFF.